This T cell receptor beta chain came from a study of cytomegalovirus exposure and HLA in healthy donors. At the level of the study: There were 117 million unique TCR beta sequences, drawn from approximately 180 million T cells, in an earlier analysis.

With 60 Vbeta and 13 Jbeta primers, the PCR was carried out. The method was immunoSEQ multiplex PCR; TCRdb's version includes in-frame clones alone and lacks a portion of them. The table has around 100,000 clones, 70% seen once; the top ten hold roughly 9%. The CDR3 covers 18 residues. Germline V CDR1 and CDR2: LNHDA, SQIVND (reference sequence). With 3 bases removed from V and 7 bases from J, the gap between germline ends came to 22 bases. As to this clone: Its antigen is unidentified.

Study observations and caveats: Most TCR sequences were rare, but some public TCRs occurred in many donors. A later analysis linked a missense variant in DCLRE1C to the trimming of TCR beta V and J genes. From TCR beta sequences, most subjects' HLA-A and HLA-B alleles were reportedly predicted accurately.

Sample: PBMCs. The source is a man aged 25 to 45 in good health and CMV-seropositive. The chain carries TRBV19 and TRBJ1-6, with D possibly being TRBD1 (6 bases). The chain's CDR3 is CASSIIPGLGAENSPLHF. The CDR3 nucleotides are TGTGCCAGTAGTATTATCCCCGGGCTGGGGGCCGAGAATTCACCCCTCCACTTT.